This T cell receptor (beta chain) is drawn from a study of identical twins (dated by TCRdb to the mid-2010s). Study-level background: To test whether fetal clonotypes persist, this study deep-sequenced TCR alpha and beta repertoires from monozygotic twins, from unrelated adults of various ages, and from cord blood. Replicate twin experiments were performed at different times using different library preparation protocols to rule out contamination. The full study reports these points: Because the same donors could not be followed over many years, conclusions were based on cross-sectional statistical analysis. Fewer insertions were carried by abundant cord blood beta clonotypes; a weaker similar trend was observed in young adult naive repertoires, while no such trend was observed in memory repertoires. In monozygotic twins, out-of-frame TCR alpha sharing was systematically underestimated by recombination models, although the models agreed with sharing between unrelated individuals. Compared with coincidental sharing between unrelated individuals, out-of-frame TCR alpha sequences shared between twins had an excess of sequences with low generation probability. A weaker excess of twin sharing was found in beta out-of-frame sequences because the signal-to-noise ratio was lowered by fewer shared sequences. Zero-insertion analyses could be partly confounded by invariant T cells such as MAIT and iNKT, although diverse VJ usage argued against such confounding for most clonotypes.

Every donor in the study was a healthy Caucasian. Three pairs of female monozygotic twins, all aged roughly 18 to 29 years, made up the twin cohort. RNA for TCR libraries was isolated from peripheral blood mononuclear cells. Of note for this clonotype: This clone's antigen is unknown. No base quality information exists; no much larger clone differs at one position.

The CDR3 runs 16 amino acids, cysteine and phenylalanine included. Just the 48-base CDR3 DNA is kept, in frame starting at base 1. V and J lose 6 bases and 3 bases, and a span of 20 bases separates them. In the germline V gene, CDR1 corresponds to MGHDK and CDR2 to SYGVNS. The protocol used for the library was 5' RACE. TCRdb shows the sequencer as Illumina HiSeq 2000. A universal primer binding site was added through template switching, and the final cDNA carried a unique molecular identifier so that TCR cDNA molecules could be counted accurately. Specific primers in the conserved constant-segment region were used to synthesize first-strand cDNA for the TCR alpha and beta chains. To control for contamination, every cDNA library was double barcoded, receiving both a SMART-Mk sample barcode and Illumina barcodes. Two successive PCR steps introduced TruSeq adapter sequences along with Illumina sample barcodes. TCR alpha and beta cDNA libraries were sequenced on the Illumina HiSeq platform with custom primers. The source study handled its data this way. MiGEC processed the raw reads to extract unique molecular identifiers, while MiXCR was used to determine the CDR3 positions. For each individual, recombination models were inferred using an EM algorithm with the repgenHMM and IGoR tools. Shared clonotype analysis was performed with the tcR package in R, normalizing sharing by the product of cloneset sizes. To study raw recombination without the effects of thymic and clonal selection, out-of-frame nonproductive sequences were analyzed. TCRdb applied fastp at Q25 and MiXCR to the public reads, then kept only in-frame beta chains. CDR3 protein duplicates are merged, each entry listing the most common genes and DNA. These V and J calls derive from TCRdb rather than the authors' analysis. The table for this sample lists 700,000 to 950,000 distinct CDR3 sequences; roughly an eighth of them were counted only once. Of the sample, roughly 1.5% is held by the ten largest clones.

These data are also associated with another study on yellow fever vaccine responses in identical twins. That second report states: According to the authors, in identical twins the way T cells responded to vaccination appeared partly convergent and partly personalized. Focusing on identical twins, the study followed the T cell clones that responded to the vaccine, and did so with precision.

The TCR comes from a young woman in good health. The sequencing sample was made of PBMCs. The chain is assembled from TRBV25-1 and TRBJ2-5, with a weak D call of TRBD1 (5 bases match). The DNA sequence is given as TGTGCCAGCAGCGCCCAAAAGGGGTCAGTTAAAGAGACCCAGTACTTC. Protein translation: CASSAQKGSVKETQYF.